This T cell receptor beta chain was identified in a study of tumor-infiltrating lymphocytes in primary liver carcinoma. The study, taken as a whole, reports: Lower overlap was observed for tumor-adjacent and tumor-blood pairs relative to tumor region pairs.

A word on this clonotype: Its cognate antigen is unknown. A junction boundary mismatches the germline segment, possibly from a read error.

The authors made TCR beta cDNA from about 500 ng total RNA with a constant-region primer. A slightly modified ARM-PCR protocol with three nested multiplex PCR rounds produced these TCR beta libraries. Amplification in the first two PCR rounds was performed using TRBV1-TRBV30 forward primers and a C-beta reverse primer for approximately 10 cycles each. TCRdb passed the multiplex PCR reads through MiXCR, listing each CDR3 protein once. The sample has 30,000 to 40,000 distinct CDR3 sequences, under 75% seen once. From roughly 20-30 mg of unsorted bulk tissue, DNA and RNA were co-extracted together. Primary liver carcinoma in the patients was surgically resected. From germline, CDR1 is SQVTM and CDR2 ANQGSEA. This CDR3 has 15 amino acids.

Sequenced: liver tumor tissue from sampling region 4. Documented subset: tumor region T4, right-lateral pole. This TCR came from a man between 40 and 49 years old with primary liver carcinoma and hepatitis B virus infection. V gene TRBV29-1 combines with J gene TRBJ2-2, with TRBD2 matching 7 bases. In DNA, the CDR3 is TGCAGCGTTGGGACTAGGGTGGCGAACACCGGGGAGCTGTCTTTT. This encodes CSVGTRVANTGELSF.